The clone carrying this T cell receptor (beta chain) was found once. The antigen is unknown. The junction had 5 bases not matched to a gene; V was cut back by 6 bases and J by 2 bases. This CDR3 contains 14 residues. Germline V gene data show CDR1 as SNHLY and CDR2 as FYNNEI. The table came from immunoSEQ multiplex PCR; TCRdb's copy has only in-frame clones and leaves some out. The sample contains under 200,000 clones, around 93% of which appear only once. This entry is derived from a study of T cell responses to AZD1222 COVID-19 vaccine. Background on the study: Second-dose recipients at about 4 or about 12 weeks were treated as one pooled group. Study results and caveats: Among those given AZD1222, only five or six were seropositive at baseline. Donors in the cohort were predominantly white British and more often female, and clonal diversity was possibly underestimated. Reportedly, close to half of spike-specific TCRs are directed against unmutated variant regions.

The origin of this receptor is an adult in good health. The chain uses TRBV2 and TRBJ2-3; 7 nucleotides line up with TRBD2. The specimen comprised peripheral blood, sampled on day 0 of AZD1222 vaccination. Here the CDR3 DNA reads TGTGCCAGCAGACAAGCGGGGCTCACAGATACGCAGTATTTT. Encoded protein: CASRQAGLTDTQYF. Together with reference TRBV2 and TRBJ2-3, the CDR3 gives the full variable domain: EPEVTQTPSHQVTQMGQEVILRCVPISNHLYFYWYRQILGQKVEFLVSFYNNEISEKSEIFDDQFSVERPDGSNFTLKIRSTKLEDSAMYFCASRQAGLTDTQYFGPGTRLTVL.